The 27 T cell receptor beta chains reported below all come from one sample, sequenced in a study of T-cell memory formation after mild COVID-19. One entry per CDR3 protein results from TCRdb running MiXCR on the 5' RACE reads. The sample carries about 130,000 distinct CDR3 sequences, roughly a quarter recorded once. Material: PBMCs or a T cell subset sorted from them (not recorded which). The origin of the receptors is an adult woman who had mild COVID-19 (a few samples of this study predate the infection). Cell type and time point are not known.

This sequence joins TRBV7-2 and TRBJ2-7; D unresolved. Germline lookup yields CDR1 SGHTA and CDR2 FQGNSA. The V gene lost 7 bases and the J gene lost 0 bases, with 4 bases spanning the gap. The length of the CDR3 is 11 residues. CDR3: CASTGSYEQYF. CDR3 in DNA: TGTGCCAGCACCGGCTCCTACGAGCAGTACTTC. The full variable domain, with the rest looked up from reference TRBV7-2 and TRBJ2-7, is GAGVSQSPSNKVTEKGKDVELRCDPISGHTALYWYRQSLGQGLEFLIYFQGNSAPDKSGLPSDRFSAERTGGSVSTLTIQRTQQEDSAVYLCASTGSYEQYFGPGTRLTVT.

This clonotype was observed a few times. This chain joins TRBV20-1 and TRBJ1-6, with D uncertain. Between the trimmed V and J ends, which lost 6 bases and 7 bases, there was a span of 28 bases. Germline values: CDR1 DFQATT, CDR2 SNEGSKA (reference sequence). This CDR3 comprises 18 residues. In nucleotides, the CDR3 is TGCAGTGCGACGGGTGCCGCGGGTCCCGGAGATGGGAATTCACCCCTCCACTTT. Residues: CSATGAAGPGDGNSPLHF.

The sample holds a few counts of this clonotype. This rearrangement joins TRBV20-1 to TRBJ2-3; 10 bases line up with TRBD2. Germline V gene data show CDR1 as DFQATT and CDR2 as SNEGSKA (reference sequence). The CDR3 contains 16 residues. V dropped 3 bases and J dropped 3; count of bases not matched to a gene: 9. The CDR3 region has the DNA TGCAGTGCTAGGGGACCGGGACTAGCGACGACAGATACGCAGTATTTT. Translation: CSARGPGLATTDTQYF.

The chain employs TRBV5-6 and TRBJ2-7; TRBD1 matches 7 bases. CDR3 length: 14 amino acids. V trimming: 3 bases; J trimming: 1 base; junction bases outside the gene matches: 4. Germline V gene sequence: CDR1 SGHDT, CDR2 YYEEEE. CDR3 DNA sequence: TGTGCCAGCAGCTCTGGACAGGCTTCCTACGAGCAGTACTTC. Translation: CASSSGQASYEQYF.

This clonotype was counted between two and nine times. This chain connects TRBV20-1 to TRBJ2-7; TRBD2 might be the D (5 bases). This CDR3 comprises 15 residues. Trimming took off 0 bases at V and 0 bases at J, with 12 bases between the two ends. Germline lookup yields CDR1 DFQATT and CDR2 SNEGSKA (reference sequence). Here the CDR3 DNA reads TGCAGTGCTAGAGATGGCCGGGGAAGCTCCTACGAGCAGTACTTC. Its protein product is CSARDGRGSSYEQYF.

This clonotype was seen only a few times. CDR3 protein: CASSSGTGGTGNTIYF. Here the CDR3 DNA reads TGTGCCAGCAGTTCCGGGACAGGGGGTACTGGAAACACCATATATTTT. The genes are TRBV12-3 or TRBV12-4 and TRBJ1-3, with 11 bases fitting TRBD1. The V gene end was trimmed by 4 bases and the J gene end by 2 bases; junction bases not matched to a gene: 4. The CDR3 extends over 16 amino acids.

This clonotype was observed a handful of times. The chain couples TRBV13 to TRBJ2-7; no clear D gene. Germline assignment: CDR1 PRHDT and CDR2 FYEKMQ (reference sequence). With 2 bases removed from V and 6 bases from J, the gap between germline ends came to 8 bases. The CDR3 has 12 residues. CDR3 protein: CASSLNVAEQYF. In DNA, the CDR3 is TGTGCCAGCAGCTTAAACGTAGCCGAGCAGTACTTC.

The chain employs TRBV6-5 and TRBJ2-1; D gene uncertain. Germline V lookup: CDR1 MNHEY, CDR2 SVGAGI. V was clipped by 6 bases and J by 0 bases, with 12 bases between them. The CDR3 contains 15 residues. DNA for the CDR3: TGTGCCAGCAGCCAGTCCTATAGCTCCTACAATGAGCAGTTCTTC. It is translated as CASSQSYSSYNEQFF.

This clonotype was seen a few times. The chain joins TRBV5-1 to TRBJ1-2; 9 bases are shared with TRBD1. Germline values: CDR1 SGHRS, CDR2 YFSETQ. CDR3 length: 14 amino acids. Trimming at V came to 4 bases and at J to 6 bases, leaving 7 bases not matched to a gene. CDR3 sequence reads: CASSTGQGKDGYTF. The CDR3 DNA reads TGCGCCAGCAGCACGGGACAGGGAAAGGATGGCTACACCTTC.

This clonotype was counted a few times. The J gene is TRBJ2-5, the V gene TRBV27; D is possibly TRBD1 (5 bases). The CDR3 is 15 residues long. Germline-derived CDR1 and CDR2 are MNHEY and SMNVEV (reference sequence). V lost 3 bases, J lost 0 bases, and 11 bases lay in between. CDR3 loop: CASSFDDRYQETQYF. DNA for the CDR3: TGTGCCAGCAGTTTCGATGACAGATACCAAGAGACCCAGTACTTC.

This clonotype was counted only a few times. For the CDR3, the DNA is TGTGCCAGCAGCTTCCGGTCTCAGGGGGCCCTTGGCTACACCTTC. Protein: CASSFRSQGALGYTF. The chain recombines TRBV5-6 with TRBJ1-2; 8 nucleotides align to TRBD1. Losses at the gene ends were 2 bases for V and 7 bases for J; bases not matched to a gene: 10. In germline, CDR1 is SGHDT, CDR2 YYEEEE. The CDR3 is 15 residues long.

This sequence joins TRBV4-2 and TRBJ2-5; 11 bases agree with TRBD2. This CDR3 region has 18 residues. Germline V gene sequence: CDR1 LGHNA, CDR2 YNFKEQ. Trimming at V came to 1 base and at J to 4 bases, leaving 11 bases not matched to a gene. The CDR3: CASSQGGSVAGGLETQYF. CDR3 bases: TGTGCCAGCAGCCAAGGAGGGTCGGTAGCGGGGGGGCTAGAGACCCAGTACTTC.

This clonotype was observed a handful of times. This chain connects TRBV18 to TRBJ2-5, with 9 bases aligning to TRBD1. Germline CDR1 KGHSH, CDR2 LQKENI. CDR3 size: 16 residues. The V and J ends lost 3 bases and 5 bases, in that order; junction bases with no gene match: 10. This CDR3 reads CASSPLSDRGRETQYF. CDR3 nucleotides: TGTGCCAGCTCACCCCTTTCGGACAGGGGAAGGGAGACCCAGTACTTC.

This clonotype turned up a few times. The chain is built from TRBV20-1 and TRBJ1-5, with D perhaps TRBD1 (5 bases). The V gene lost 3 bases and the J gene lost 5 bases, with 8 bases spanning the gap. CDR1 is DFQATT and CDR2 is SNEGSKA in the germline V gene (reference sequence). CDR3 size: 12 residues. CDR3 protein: CSARWGDQPQHF. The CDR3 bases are TGCAGTGCTAGGTGGGGGGATCAGCCCCAGCATTTT.

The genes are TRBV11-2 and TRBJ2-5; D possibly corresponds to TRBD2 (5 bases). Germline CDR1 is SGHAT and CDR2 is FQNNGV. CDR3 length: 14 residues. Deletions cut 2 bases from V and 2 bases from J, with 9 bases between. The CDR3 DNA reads TGTGCCAGCAGCTTAATCGGGGTGCAAGAGACCCAGTACTTC. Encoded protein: CASSLIGVQETQYF. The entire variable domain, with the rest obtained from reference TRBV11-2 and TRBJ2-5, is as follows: EAGVAQSPRYKIIEKRQSVAFWCNPISGHATLYWYQQILGQGPKLLIQFQNNGVVDDSQLPKDRFSAERLKGVDSTLKIQPAKLEDSAVYLCASSLIGVQETQYFGPGTRLLVL.

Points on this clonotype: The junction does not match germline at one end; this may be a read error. The CDR3 DNA reads as TGTGCCAGCAGCCAAGGGGGGACAGGTAGCAATCAGCACCAGCATTTT. It yields the protein CASSQGGTGSNQHQHF. The chain employs TRBV4-2 and TRBJ1-5, with 8 bases fitting TRBD1. The CDR3 has 16 residues. CDR1 and CDR2 from the germline V gene are LGHNA and YNFKEQ.

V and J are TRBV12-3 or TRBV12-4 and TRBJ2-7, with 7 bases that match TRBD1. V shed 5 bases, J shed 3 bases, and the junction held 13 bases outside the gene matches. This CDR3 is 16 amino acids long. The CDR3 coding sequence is TGTGCCAGCAGTCCTAGGGGGACAGAAGCATTCTACGAGCAGTACTTC. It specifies CASSPRGTEAFYEQYF.

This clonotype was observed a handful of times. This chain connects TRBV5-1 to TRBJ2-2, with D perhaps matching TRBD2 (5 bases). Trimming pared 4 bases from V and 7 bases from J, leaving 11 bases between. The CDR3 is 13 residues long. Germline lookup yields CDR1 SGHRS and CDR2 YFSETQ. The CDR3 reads CASSLASNGELFF. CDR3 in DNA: TGCGCCAGCAGCCTAGCATCAAACGGGGAGCTGTTTTTT.

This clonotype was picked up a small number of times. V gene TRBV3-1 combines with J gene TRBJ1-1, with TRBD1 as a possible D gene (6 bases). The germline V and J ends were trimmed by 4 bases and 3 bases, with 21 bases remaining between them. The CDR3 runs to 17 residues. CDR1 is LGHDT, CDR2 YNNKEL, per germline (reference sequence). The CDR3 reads CASSPHPFDRTHTEAFF. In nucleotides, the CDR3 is TGTGCCAGCAGCCCCCACCCTTTCGACAGGACACACACTGAAGCTTTCTTT.

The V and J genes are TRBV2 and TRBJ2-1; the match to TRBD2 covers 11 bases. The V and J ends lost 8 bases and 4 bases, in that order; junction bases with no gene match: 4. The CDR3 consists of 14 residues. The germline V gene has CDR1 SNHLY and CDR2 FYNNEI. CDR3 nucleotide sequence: TGTGCCAGCGGGGGACTAGCGGAGTACAATGAGCAGTTCTTC. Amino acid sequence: CASGGLAEYNEQFF.

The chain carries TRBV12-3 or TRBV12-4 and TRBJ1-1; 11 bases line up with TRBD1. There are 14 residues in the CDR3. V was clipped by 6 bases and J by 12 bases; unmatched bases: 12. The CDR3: CASRPSDRGRLTFF. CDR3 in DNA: TGTGCCAGCAGACCCTCGGACAGGGGGCGCTTGACTTTCTTT.

CDR3 loop: CASSVFTTYTEAFF. The CDR3 region has the DNA TGTGCCAGTTCGGTATTCACAACCTACACTGAAGCTTTCTTT. The V gene is TRBV7-8, the J gene TRBJ1-1; D remains ambiguous. CDR1 SGHVS and CDR2 FQNEAQ come from the germline V gene. The ends were cut back, 9 bases at V and 3 bases at J, with 17 bases in the middle. This CDR3 has 14 residues.

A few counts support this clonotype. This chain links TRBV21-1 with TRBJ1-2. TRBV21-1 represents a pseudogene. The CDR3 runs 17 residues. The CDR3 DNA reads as TGTGCCAGCAGCAAAGCGCGCCAGGGCCAACCCTTCTATGGCTACACCTTC. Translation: CASSKARQGQPFYGYTF.

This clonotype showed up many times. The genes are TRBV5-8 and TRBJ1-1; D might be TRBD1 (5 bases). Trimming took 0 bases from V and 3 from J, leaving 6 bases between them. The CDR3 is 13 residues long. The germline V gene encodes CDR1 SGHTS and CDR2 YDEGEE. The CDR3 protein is CASSLGTYTEAFF. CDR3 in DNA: TGTGCCAGCAGCTTGGGGACATACACTGAAGCTTTCTTT.

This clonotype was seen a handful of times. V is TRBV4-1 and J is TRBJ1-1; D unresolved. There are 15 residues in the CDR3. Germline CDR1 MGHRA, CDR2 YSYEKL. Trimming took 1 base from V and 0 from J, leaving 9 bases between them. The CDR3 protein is CASSQATTMNTEAFF. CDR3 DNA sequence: TGCGCCAGCAGCCAAGCGACCACTATGAACACTGAAGCTTTCTTT.

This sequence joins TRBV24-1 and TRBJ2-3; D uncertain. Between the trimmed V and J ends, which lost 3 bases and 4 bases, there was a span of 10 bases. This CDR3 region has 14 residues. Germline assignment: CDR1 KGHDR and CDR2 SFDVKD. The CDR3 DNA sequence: TGTGCCACCAGTGATCCGGGTTACGCAGATACGCAGTATTTT. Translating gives CATSDPGYADTQYF.

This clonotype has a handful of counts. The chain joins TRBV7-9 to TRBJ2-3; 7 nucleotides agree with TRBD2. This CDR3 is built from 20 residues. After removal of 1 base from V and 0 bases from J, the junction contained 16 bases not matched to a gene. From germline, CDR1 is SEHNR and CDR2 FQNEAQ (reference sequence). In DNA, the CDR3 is TGTGCCAGCAGCTTAGGTCTGGCGGCTAGCGGCCATACTAGCACAGATACGCAGTATTTT. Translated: CASSLGLAASGHTSTDTQYF.